The rows below give T cell receptor beta chains drawn from one sample of a study of T-cell memory formation after mild COVID-19. Via MiXCR, TCRdb re-called the 5' RACE reads, giving one row per CDR3 protein. The table has under 250,000 distinct CDR3 sequences, approximately 9% seen once; the top ten hold roughly 21%. The specimen was PBMCs or a T cell subset sorted from them (not recorded which). The receptors were gathered from a young man who had mild COVID-19 (a few samples of this study predate the infection). Cell type and time point are not known. Each CDR3 is given with its conserved first and last residue. The D gene is left open where the match is weak. Clone size is given for some rows only: seen once, a few or many times, or a class if the clone is expanded.

d_call,j_call,v_call,clone_size,cdr3_length,cdr3_aa,cdr3_nt
.,TRBJ2-5,TRBV20-1,few,15,CSARDLMIGSETQYF,TGCAGTGCTAGAGATTTGATGATAGGTTCAGAGACCCAGTACTTC
.,TRBJ2-7,TRBV3-1,few,15,CASSQWGPESAEQYF,TGTGCCAGCAGCCAATGGGGGCCAGAGAGTGCCGAGCAGTACTTC
.,TRBJ1-4,TRBV7-2,few,14,CASSLQRGDEKLFF,TGTGCCAGCAGCTTACAGCGAGGGGATGAAAAACTGTTTTTT
TRBD2,TRBJ2-7,TRBV6-2/TRBV6-3,.,15,CASSYSGGITDEQYF,TGTGCCAGCAGTTACTCGGGGGGGATTACCGACGAGCAGTACTTC
TRBD1,TRBJ1-2,TRBV5-1,.,18,CASSFPLYWTGSERGYTF,TGCGCCAGCAGCTTCCCCCTCTATTGGACAGGAAGTGAGCGCGGCTACACCTTC
.,TRBJ1-2,TRBV5-1,few,14,CASSLWSRNYGYTF,TGCGCCAGCAGCTTGTGGAGCCGAAACTATGGCTACACCTTC
TRBD2,TRBJ2-3,TRBV4-3,many,18,CASSQEAAGGLGTDTQYF,TGCGCCAGCAGCCAAGAGGCAGCGGGGGGGCTGGGCACAGATACGCAGTATTTT
TRBD1,TRBJ2-2,TRBV4-1,many,13,CASGTVYPGELFF,TGCGCCAGTGGGACAGTTTACCCCGGGGAGCTGTTTTTT
.,TRBJ2-2,TRBV4-1,few,18,CASSRTTVVQAATGELFF,TGCGCCAGCAGCCGAACTACCGTGGTGCAGGCTGCCACCGGGGAGCTGTTTTTT
.,TRBJ2-4,TRBV11-1,.,15,CASSPKEGAKNIQYF,TGTGCCAGCAGCCCTAAGGAGGGTGCCAAAAACATTCAGTACTTC
TRBD2,TRBJ2-5,TRBV7-2,medium-sized,14,CASSSGGAPETQYF,TGTGCCAGCAGCTCCGGGGGGGCCCCAGAGACCCAGTACTTC
.,TRBJ1-2,TRBV7-8,many,14,CASSLRGENYGYTF,TGTGCCAGCAGCTTAAGGGGGGAGAACTATGGCTACACCTTC
.,TRBJ2-7,TRBV9,.,15,CASSVGPGFSYEQYF,TGTGCCAGCAGCGTAGGTCCAGGCTTCTCCTACGAGCAGTACTTC
TRBD2,TRBJ2-5,TRBV5-6,many,16,CASSRRLAGAQETQYF,TGTGCCAGCAGCCGTCGACTAGCGGGGGCCCAAGAGACCCAGTACTTC
.,TRBJ1-3,TRBV7-3,few,13,CASSLGAGNTIYF,TGTGCCAGCAGCTTAGGGGCGGGAAACACCATATATTTT
.,TRBJ2-1,TRBV7-2,few,15,CASSLRGRVTHEQFF,TGTGCCAGCAGCCTCCGAGGACGTGTTACGCATGAGCAGTTCTTC
.,TRBJ1-1,TRBV7-9,many,12,CASSFVNTEAFF,TGTGCCAGCAGTTTCGTGAACACTGAAGCTTTCTTT
.,TRBJ2-3,TRBV29-1,few,14,CSVEWGRYTDTQYF,TGCAGCGTTGAGTGGGGGCGATACACAGATACGCAGTATTTT
TRBD1,TRBJ2-5,TRBV20-1,.,14,CSAERTGLQETQYF,TGCAGTGCTGAGAGGACAGGACTGCAAGAGACCCAGTACTTC
TRBD2,TRBJ2-6,TRBV9,few,18,CASSPEGGGSSGANVLTF,TGTGCCAGCAGCCCAGAAGGCGGGGGGTCGTCTGGGGCCAACGTCCTGACTTTC
TRBD1,TRBJ1-6,TRBV10-2,few,15,CASRAATGGDSPLHF,TGCGCCAGCAGAGCTGCTACAGGGGGAGATTCACCCCTCCACTTT
TRBD1,TRBJ2-3,TRBV24-1,.,16,CATSDSGQGSTDTQYF,TGTGCCACCAGTGATTCTGGACAGGGCTCGACAGATACGCAGTATTTT
.,TRBJ1-2,TRBV6-6,few,13,CASRERTVYGYTF,TGTGCCAGCAGGGAAAGGACAGTCTATGGCTACACCTTC
.,TRBJ2-5,TRBV30,.,12,CAWAPGRETQYF,TGTGCCTGGGCTCCTGGGCGGGAGACCCAGTACTTC
.,TRBJ1-1,TRBV7-2,many,13,CASKLSEPLEAFF,TGTGCCTCGAAGCTTAGTGAGCCTTTAGAAGCTTTCTTT
TRBD2,TRBJ2-3,TRBV24-1,few,15,CATSVGTSGTDTQYF,TGTGCCACCAGTGTCGGGACTAGCGGGACAGATACGCAGTATTTT
TRBD2,TRBJ2-5,TRBV7-9,.,16,CASSLTSGGFQETQYF,TGTGCCAGCAGCCTGACTAGCGGGGGGTTCCAAGAGACCCAGTACTTC
.,TRBJ2-1,TRBV7-8,.,16,CASSFDRGLWSGEQFF,TGTGCCAGCAGCTTTGACCGGGGACTCTGGTCGGGTGAGCAGTTCTTC
.,TRBJ2-3,TRBV24-1,.,15,CATSDRHRYTDTQYF,TGTGCCACCAGTGATAGGCACAGATACACAGATACGCAGTATTTT
.,TRBJ1-2,TRBV7-8,.,14,CASSLGVSNYGYTF,TGTGCCAGCAGCTTAGGGGTCAGCAACTATGGCTACACCTTC
.,TRBJ2-7,TRBV5-1,.,16,CASSLGQGGKLYEQYF,TGCGCCAGCAGCTTGGGCCAGGGGGGAAAACTCTACGAGCAGTACTTC
.,TRBJ1-2,TRBV5-6,few,12,CASSYQRDGYTF,TGTGCCAGCAGCTACCAACGGGATGGCTACACCTTC
TRBD1,TRBJ2-2,TRBV4-3,many,15,CASSRTGGTTGELFF,TGCGCCAGCAGCAGGACAGGGGGCACGACCGGGGAGCTGTTTTTT
.,TRBJ2-7,TRBV7-2,few,14,CASSFGRRDYEQYF,TGTGCCAGCAGCTTTGGGCGCAGGGACTACGAGCAGTACTTC
TRBD2,TRBJ2-3,TRBV7-9,few,15,CASSLREGPTDTQYF,TGTGCCAGCAGCTTAAGGGAGGGGCCCACAGATACGCAGTATTTT
TRBD2,TRBJ2-5,TRBV11-2,many,15,CASSFSSGGRETQYF,TGTGCCAGCAGCTTCTCTAGCGGGGGGCGAGAGACCCAGTACTTC
.,TRBJ1-2,TRBV12-3/TRBV12-4,.,15,CASSLGKDASYGYTF,TGTGCCAGCAGCTTAGGAAAAGACGCTTCCTATGGCTACACCTTC
.,TRBJ1-2,TRBV20-1,.,13,CSGMNRASYGYTF,TGCAGTGGGATGAACAGGGCGAGCTATGGCTACACCTTC
.,TRBJ1-1,TRBV7-8,few,15,CASSPGPRGNTEAFF,TGTGCCAGCAGCCCGGGCCCCAGGGGGAACACTGAAGCTTTCTTT
.,TRBJ2-3,TRBV5-6,few,15,CASSLEKAGGDTQYF,TGTGCCAGCAGCTTGGAAAAGGCGGGCGGGGATACGCAGTATTTT
.,TRBJ2-3,TRBV20-1,few,14,CSARRGARSDTQYF,TGCAGTGCTAGGCGTGGGGCAAGATCAGATACGCAGTATTTT
.,TRBJ1-2,TRBV28,many,13,CASSSGGGYGYTF,TGTGCCAGCAGTTCCGGGGGGGGCTATGGCTACACCTTC
.,TRBJ1-5,TRBV9,.,12,CASSVGKGPQHF,TGTGCCAGCAGCGTGGGAAAGGGGCCCCAGCATTTT
.,TRBJ2-3,TRBV5-1,few,16,CASSRIVTAITDTQYF,TGCGCCAGCAGCAGAATAGTGACAGCGATCACAGATACGCAGTATTTT
.,TRBJ1-2,TRBV12-3/TRBV12-4,few,13,CATRYRGNYGYTF,TGTGCCACTCGTTATCGGGGAAACTATGGCTACACCTTC
TRBD2,TRBJ2-5,TRBV9,few,14,CASSGRGGHKTQYF,TGTGCCAGCAGTGGACGGGGGGGCCACAAGACCCAGTACTTC
.,TRBJ1-1,TRBV4-1,few,14,CASSQREGSYEAFF,TGCGCCAGCAGCCAGAGGGAGGGAAGTTACGAAGCTTTCTTT
.,TRBJ1-2,TRBV7-2,few,13,CASSPSKNYGYTF,TGTGCCAGCAGCCCCAGTAAGAACTATGGCTACACCTTC
.,TRBJ1-5,TRBV7-2,.,15,CASRWSPDSNQPQHF,TGTGCCAGCAGATGGTCCCCGGATAGCAATCAGCCCCAGCATTTT
.,TRBJ2-5,TRBV20-1,.,13,CSARESGKETQYF,TGCAGTGCTAGAGAATCAGGGAAAGAGACCCAGTACTTC
.,TRBJ1-2,TRBV12-3/TRBV12-4,.,13,CASSLVGKYGYTF,TGTGCCAGCAGTTTGGTGGGCAAATATGGCTACACCTTC
TRBD1,TRBJ1-6,TRBV29-1,.,13,CSVKTGADSPLHF,TGCAGCGTAAAGACAGGGGCGGATTCACCCCTCCACTTT
.,TRBJ2-2,TRBV7-6,.,16,CASSSMESSWSGELFF,TGTGCCAGCAGCTCCATGGAGAGTAGCTGGTCCGGGGAGCTGTTTTTT